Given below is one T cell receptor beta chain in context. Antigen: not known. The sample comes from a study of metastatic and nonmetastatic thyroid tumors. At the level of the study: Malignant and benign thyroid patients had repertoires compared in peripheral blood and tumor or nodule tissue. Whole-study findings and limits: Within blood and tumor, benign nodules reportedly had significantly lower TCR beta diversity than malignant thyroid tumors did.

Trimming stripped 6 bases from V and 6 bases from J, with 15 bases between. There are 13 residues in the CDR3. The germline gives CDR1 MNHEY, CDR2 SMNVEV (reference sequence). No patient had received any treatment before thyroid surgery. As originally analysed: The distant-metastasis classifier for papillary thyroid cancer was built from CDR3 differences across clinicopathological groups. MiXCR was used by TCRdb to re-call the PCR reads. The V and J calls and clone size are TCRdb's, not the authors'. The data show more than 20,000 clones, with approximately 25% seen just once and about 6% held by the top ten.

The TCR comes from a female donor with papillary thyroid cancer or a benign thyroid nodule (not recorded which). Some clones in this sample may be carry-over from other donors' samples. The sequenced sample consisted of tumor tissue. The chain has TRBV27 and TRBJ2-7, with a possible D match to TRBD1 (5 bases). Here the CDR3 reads CASSIRGRGEQYF. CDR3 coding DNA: TGTGCCAGCAGCATCCGCGGAAGGGGCGAGCAGTACTTC.